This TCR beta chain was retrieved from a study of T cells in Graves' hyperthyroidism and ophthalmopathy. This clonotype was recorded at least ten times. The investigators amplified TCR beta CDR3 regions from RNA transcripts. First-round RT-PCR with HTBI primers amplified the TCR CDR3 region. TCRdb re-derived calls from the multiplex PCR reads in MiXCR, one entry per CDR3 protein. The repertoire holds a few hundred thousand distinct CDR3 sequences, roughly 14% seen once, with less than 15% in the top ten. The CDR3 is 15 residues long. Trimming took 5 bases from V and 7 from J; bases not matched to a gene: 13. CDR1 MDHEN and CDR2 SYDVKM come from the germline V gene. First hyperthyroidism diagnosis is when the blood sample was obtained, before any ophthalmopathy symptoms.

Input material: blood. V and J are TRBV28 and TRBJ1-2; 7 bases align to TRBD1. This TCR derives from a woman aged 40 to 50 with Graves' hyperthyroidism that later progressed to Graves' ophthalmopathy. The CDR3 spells CASSDESTGDSGYTF. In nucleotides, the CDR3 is TGTGCCAGCAGTGATGAATCAACAGGGGATAGTGGCTACACCTTC.